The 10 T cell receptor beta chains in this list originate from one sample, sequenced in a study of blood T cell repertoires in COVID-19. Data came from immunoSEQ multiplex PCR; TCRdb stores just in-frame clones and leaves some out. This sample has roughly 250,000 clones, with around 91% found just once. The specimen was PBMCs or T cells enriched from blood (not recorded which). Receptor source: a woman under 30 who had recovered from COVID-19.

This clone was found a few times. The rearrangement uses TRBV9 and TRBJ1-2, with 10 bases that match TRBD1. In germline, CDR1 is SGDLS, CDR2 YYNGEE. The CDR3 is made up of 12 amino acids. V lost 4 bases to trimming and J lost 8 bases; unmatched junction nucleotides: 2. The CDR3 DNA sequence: TGTGCCAGCAGCCGGACAGGGGGAGGCTACACCTTC. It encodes CASSRTGGGYTF.

In nucleotides, the CDR3 is TGTGCCAGTAGTATAGGGGGGCACAATGAGCAGTTCTTC. It is translated as CASSIGGHNEQFF. The chain couples TRBV19 to TRBJ2-1, with a tentative D call TRBD1 (6 bases). This CDR3 is built from 13 residues. V dropped 1 base and J dropped 5 bases, with 6 bases sitting between them. CDR1 and CDR2 from the germline V gene are LNHDA and SQIVND (reference sequence).

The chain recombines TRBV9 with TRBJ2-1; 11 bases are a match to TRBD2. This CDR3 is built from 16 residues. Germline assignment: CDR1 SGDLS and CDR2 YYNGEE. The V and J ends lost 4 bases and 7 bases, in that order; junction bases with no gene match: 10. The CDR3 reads CASSPTLAGVPNEQFF. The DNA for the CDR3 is TGTGCCAGCAGCCCTACACTAGCGGGGGTGCCGAATGAGCAGTTCTTC.

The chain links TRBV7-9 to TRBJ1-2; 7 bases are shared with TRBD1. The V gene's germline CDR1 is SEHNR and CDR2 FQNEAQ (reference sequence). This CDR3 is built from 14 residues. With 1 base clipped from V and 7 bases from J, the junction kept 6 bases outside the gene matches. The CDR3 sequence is CASSLEGQTPGYTF. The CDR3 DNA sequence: TGTGCCAGCAGCTTAGAGGGACAGACGCCTGGCTACACCTTC.

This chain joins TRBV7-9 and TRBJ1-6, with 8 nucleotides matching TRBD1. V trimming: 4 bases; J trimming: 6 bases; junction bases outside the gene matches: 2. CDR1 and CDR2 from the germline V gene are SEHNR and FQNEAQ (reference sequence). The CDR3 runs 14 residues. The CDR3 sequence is CASSSQGANSPLHF. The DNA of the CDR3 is TGTGCCAGCAGCTCGCAGGGGGCTAATTCACCCCTCCACTTT.

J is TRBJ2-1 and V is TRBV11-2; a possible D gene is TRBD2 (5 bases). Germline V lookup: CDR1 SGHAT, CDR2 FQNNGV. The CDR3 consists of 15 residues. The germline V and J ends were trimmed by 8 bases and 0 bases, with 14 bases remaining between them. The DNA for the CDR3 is TGTGCCAGCTTTTGGACGGGGAGCTCCTACAATGAGCAGTTCTTC. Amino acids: CASFWTGSSYNEQFF.

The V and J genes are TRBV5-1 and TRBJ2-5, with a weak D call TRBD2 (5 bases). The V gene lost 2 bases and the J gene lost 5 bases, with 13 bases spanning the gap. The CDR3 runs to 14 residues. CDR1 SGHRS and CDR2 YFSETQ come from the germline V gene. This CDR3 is CASSFEPSFETQYF. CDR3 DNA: TGCGCCAGCAGCTTCGAGCCTAGCTTTGAGACCCAGTACTTC. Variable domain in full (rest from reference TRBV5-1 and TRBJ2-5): KAGVTQTPRYLIKTRGQQVTLSCSPISGHRSVSWYQQTPGQGLQFLFEYFSETQRNKGNFPGRFSGRQFSNSRSEMNVSTLELGDSALYLCASSFEPSFETQYFGPGTRLLVL.

The CDR3 DNA is TGTGCCAGCGCGGGGTTCGGGGAGCTGTTTTTT. As protein: CASAGFGELFF. V gene TRBV6-5 combines with J gene TRBJ2-2, with D possibly being TRBD2 (6 bases). Germline-derived CDR1 and CDR2 are MNHEY and SVGAGI. Trimming pared 8 bases from V and 7 bases from J, leaving 8 bases between. CDR3 length: 11 amino acids.

The CDR3 DNA reads TGTGCCAGCAGTGACCCCGGGGGTTTCTATGGCTACACCTTC. It codes for CASSDPGGFYGYTF. The V and J genes are TRBV6-1 and TRBJ1-2, with D perhaps matching TRBD1 (5 bases). From germline, CDR1 is MNHNS and CDR2 SASEGT. The CDR3 has 14 residues. Trimming stripped 3 bases from V and 4 bases from J, with 12 bases between.

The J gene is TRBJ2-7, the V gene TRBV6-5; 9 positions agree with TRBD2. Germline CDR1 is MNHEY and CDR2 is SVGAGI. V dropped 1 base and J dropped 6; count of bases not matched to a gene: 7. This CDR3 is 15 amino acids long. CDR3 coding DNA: TGTGCCAGCAGTTACTGGGGCGGGGGGGCATTCGAGCAGTACTTC. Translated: CASSYWGGGAFEQYF.